The text below deals with one T cell receptor (beta chain). As yet, its antigen is unknown. A much larger clone lies a single base off, so this may be a read error. The sample belongs to a study of T cell repertoires in cytomegalovirus infection. About the research overall: Indicated by public TCR beta signatures were CMV infection and matching HLA type.

Per germline, CDR1 SGHVS and CDR2 FNYEAQ. There are 14 residues in the CDR3. V was shortened by 1 base and J by 0 bases, with 3 bases between the two germline ends. Study results and limitations: Cumulated frequencies of public TCR beta families served to identify carriers of CMV plus the relevant HLA.

TCRdb fed the reads into MiXCR, producing one record per CDR3 protein. The table lists approximately 50,000 distinct CDR3 sequences, 15% to 20% of them singletons. This specimen consisted of CD8+ T cells from cultured PBMCs, obtained from culture after CMV antigen stimulation. This clonotype originated in a human donor in good health (CMV status not recorded). Some clones in this sample may be carry-over from other donors' samples. V usage is TRBV7-6 and J usage is TRBJ2-2, with D uncertain. CDR3 sequence: CASSLDANTGELFF. DNA of the CDR3: TGTGCCAGCAGCTTAGACGCGAACACCGGGGAGCTGTTTTTT.